Each of the 12 T cell receptor beta chains below was sequenced from the same sample in a study of T cells in Graves' hyperthyroidism and ophthalmopathy. The CDR3 regions of TCR beta were amplified from RNA transcripts. The TCR CDR3 was amplified in a first-round RT-PCR using the HTBI primer set. In TCRdb, the multiplex PCR reads were re-called with MiXCR into one record per CDR3 protein. The sample lists roughly 500,000 distinct CDR3 sequences, roughly 13% occurring once. Material: blood. These receptors were collected from a woman aged 25 to 39 with Graves' hyperthyroidism that later progressed to Graves' ophthalmopathy.

In its sample, this clonotype was seen many times. V usage is TRBV28 and J usage is TRBJ2-7; unclear D gene. V gave up 8 bases and J gave up 7 bases, with 21 bases separating them. The length of the CDR3 is 14 residues. Germline CDR1 reads MDHEN; CDR2 reads SYDVKM. CDR3 protein: CASDREASRGEQYF. The CDR3 coding sequence is TGTGCCAGCGACCGCGAAGCATCCCGTGGGGAGCAGTACTTC. Drawing the rest from reference TRBV28 and TRBJ2-7, the complete variable domain is DVKVTQSSRYLVKRTGEKVFLECVQDMDHENMFWYRQDPGLGLRLIYFSYDVKMKEKGDIPEGYSVSREKKERFSLILESASTNQTSMYLCASDREASRGEQYFGPGTRLTVT.

The rearrangement uses TRBV12-3 or TRBV12-4 and TRBJ1-2; D unclear. V was shortened by 3 bases and J by 2 bases, with 7 bases between the two germline ends. The CDR3 runs 13 residues. Here the CDR3 DNA reads TGTGCCAGCAGTTTCACTCAGAACTATGGCTACACCTTC. It encodes CASSFTQNYGYTF.

Many counts were recorded for this clonotype. The CDR3 DNA reads as TGTGCTAGCGGACTTCTTCCCTCCTACGAGCAGTACTTC. Translation: CASGLLPSYEQYF. V is TRBV12-5 and J is TRBJ2-7, with D tentatively TRBD2 (5 bases). CDR1 and CDR2 from the germline V gene are LGHNT and FRNRAP. Trimming took off 9 bases at V and 0 bases at J, with 12 bases between the two ends. This CDR3 contains 13 residues.

This clonotype was observed many times. The gene calls are TRBV28 and TRBJ2-1; D gene unclear. Trimming shortened V by 6 bases and J by 12 bases, and 21 bases separated the two germline ends. This CDR3 region has 14 residues. Germline V gene lookup returns CDR1 MDHEN and CDR2 SYDVKM. The CDR3: CASSPARQPLWQFF. The CDR3 nucleotides are TGTGCCAGCAGCCCGGCCAGACAACCGTTATGGCAGTTCTTC.

This clonotype was seen at least ten times. This chain uses TRBV25-1 with TRBJ2-5; a possible D gene is TRBD2 (6 bases). Per the germline V gene, CDR1 is MGHDK and CDR2 is SYGVNS. There are 15 residues in the CDR3. V lost 5 bases, J lost 3 bases, and 16 bases lay in between. CDR3 sequence: CASSPRAGRKETQYF. The CDR3 DNA follows: TGTGCCAGCAGTCCGAGGGCGGGACGGAAAGAGACCCAGTACTTC.

This clonotype was found a few times. The V call is TRBV4-1, the J call TRBJ2-2; D possibly corresponds to TRBD1 (5 bases). Trimming stripped 9 bases from V and 8 bases from J, with 16 bases between. Per germline, CDR1 MGHRA and CDR2 YSYEKL. The CDR3 covers 13 residues. CDR3 region: CASQHGASGELFF. In DNA form, the CDR3 reads TGCGCCAGTCAACATGGGGCGTCTGGGGAGCTGTTTTTT.

This clonotype was counted many times. The chain is built from TRBV10-3 and TRBJ2-7; TRBD1 agrees at 9 bases. The CDR3 has 12 amino acids. CDR1 is ENHRY, CDR2 SYGVKD, per germline. V dropped 4 bases and J dropped 5; count of bases not matched to a gene: 0. In DNA form, the CDR3 reads TGTGCCATCAGTGGGACAGGGGACGAGCAGTACTTC. It is translated as CAISGTGDEQYF.

At least ten counts were recorded for this clonotype. This chain links TRBV30 with TRBJ1-2; D gene unclear. The CDR3 sequence is 11 residues long. Germline loops: CDR1 GTSNPN, CDR2 SVGIG (reference sequence). V dropped 1 base and J dropped 12 bases, with 12 bases sitting between them. The CDR3 DNA reads TGTGCCTGGAGTGGGGGTACAGTGGACACCTTC. It yields the protein CAWSGGTVDTF.

This clonotype was recorded at least ten times. V gene TRBV19 combines with J gene TRBJ2-3; 8 positions match TRBD2. In germline, CDR1 is LNHDA, CDR2 SQIVND (reference sequence). With 3 bases clipped from V and 0 bases from J, the junction kept 5 bases outside the gene matches. The CDR3 has 16 residues. The CDR3, as DNA: TGTGCCAGTAGTATTTACTCTAGCGGGAGCACAGATACGCAGTATTTT. As protein: CASSIYSSGSTDTQYF.

This clonotype was detected only a few times. The chain has TRBV20-1 and TRBJ1-6, with D tentatively TRBD1 (5 bases). CDR3 length: 17 residues. The V gene's germline CDR1 is DFQATT and CDR2 SNEGSKA (reference sequence). V was shortened by 0 bases and J by 7 bases, with 19 bases between the two germline ends. CDR3 amino acids: CSARDMGPRVENSPLHF. The CDR3 DNA reads TGCAGTGCTAGAGATATGGGACCCCGGGTCGAGAATTCACCCCTCCACTTT.

The chain recombines TRBV12-3 or TRBV12-4 with TRBJ2-4; D is unclear. V was pared by 8 bases and J by 4 bases, with 12 bases between. The CDR3 loop spans 13 amino acids. The chain's CDR3 is CASSEGGKNIQYF. The CDR3, as DNA: TGTGCCAGCTCGGAAGGCGGAAAAAACATTCAGTACTTC.

As regards this clonotype: One end of the junction fails to match germline, which may point to a read error. The rearrangement joins TRBV19 to TRBJ2-5; D gene ambiguous. CDR3 length equals 14 residues. Germline values: CDR1 LNHDA, CDR2 SQIVND (reference sequence). CDR3 DNA: TGTGCCAGTAGCTCTTCAAGCGTTCAAGAGACCCTGTACTTC. This encodes CASSSSSVQETLYF. The full variable domain, in which reference TRBV19 and TRBJ2-5 provide the parts outside the CDR3, is DGGITQSPKYLFRKEGQNVTLSCEQNLNHDAMYWYRQDPGQGLRLIYYSQIVNDFQKGDIAEGYSVSREKKESFPLTVTSAQKNPTAFYLCASSSSSVQETLYFGPGTRLLVL.